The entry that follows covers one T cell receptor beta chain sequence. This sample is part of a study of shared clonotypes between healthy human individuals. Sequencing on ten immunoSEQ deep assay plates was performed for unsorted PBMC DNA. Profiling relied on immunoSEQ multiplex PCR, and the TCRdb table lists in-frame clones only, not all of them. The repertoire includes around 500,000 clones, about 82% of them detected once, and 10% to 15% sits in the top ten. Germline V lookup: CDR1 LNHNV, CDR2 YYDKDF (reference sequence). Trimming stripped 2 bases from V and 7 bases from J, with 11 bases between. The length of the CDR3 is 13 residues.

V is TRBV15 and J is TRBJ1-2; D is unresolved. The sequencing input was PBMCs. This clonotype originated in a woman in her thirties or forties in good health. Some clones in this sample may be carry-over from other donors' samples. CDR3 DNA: TGTGCCACCAGCAGATCACAGAGCTCTGGCTACACCTTC. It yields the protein CATSRSQSSGYTF.